The clone carrying this T cell receptor beta chain was counted ten times or more. This entry is derived from a study of blood T cells in healthy people across ages. Through a sample-barcoded 5' primer and a J-beta primer mix, a second PCR was run for roughly 7 to 12 cycles. Each CDR3 protein gets one entry after TCRdb re-called the 5' RACE reads with MiXCR. The data hold some 930,000 distinct CDR3 sequences, with about 27% observed a single time. These same data were also listed under a study on T cells of mothers and their children. That report adds: Three healthy Caucasian mothers served as donors, and their six children did as well.

The source material was blood. This TCR was recovered from a woman aged 35 to 49 in good health.

CDR3 sequence reads: CASSGPAGRSSYEQYF. The DNA for the CDR3 is TGTGCCAGCAGTGGACCGGCAGGGAGAAGCTCCTACGAGCAGTACTTC. This chain uses TRBV2 with TRBJ2-7; perhaps D is TRBD1 or TRBD2 (5 bases each). This CDR3 region has 16 residues. V lost 4 bases, J lost 0 bases, and 16 bases lay in between. The germline CDR1 and CDR2 sequences are SNHLY and FYNNEI.